These 30 T cell receptor beta chains were all obtained from the same sample, sequenced in a study of blood T cell repertoires in COVID-19. Here immunoSEQ multiplex PCR was the method, and the copy in TCRdb shows in-frame clones only, minus some. The table records 300,000 to 400,000 clones, about 90% of them present only once. The material sequenced was peripheral blood. These receptors were taken from a woman in her sixties with COVID-19, enrolled during active disease.

The chain links TRBV5-1 to TRBJ2-2, with TRBD1 matching 9 bases. The CDR3 has 15 amino acids. The J segment lost 4 bases and the V segment lost 4 bases, leaving 5 bases of the junction unmatched. Germline V gene sequence: CDR1 SGHRS, CDR2 YFSETQ. The CDR3, as DNA: TGCGCCAGCAGCCCGGACAGGGGAGGCACCGGGGAGCTGTTTTTT. Translation: CASSPDRGGTGELFF. Full variable domain (missing parts from reference TRBV5-1 and TRBJ2-2): KAGVTQTPRYLIKTRGQQVTLSCSPISGHRSVSWYQQTPGQGLQFLFEYFSETQRNKGNFPGRFSGRQFSNSRSEMNVSTLELGDSALYLCASSPDRGGTGELFFGEGSRLTVL.

This clone was seen a single time. The CDR3 loop reads CASSPSSGGPYEQYF. CDR3 nucleotides: TGTGCCAGCTCACCTTCTAGCGGGGGGCCCTACGAGCAGTACTTC. V is TRBV18 and J is TRBJ2-7; 11 bases are a match to TRBD2. Unmatched junction bases numbered 3, after V lost 3 bases and J lost 2 bases. CDR1 and CDR2 (germline): KGHSH, LQKENI. The CDR3 spans 15 residues. The whole variable domain, filled in from reference TRBV18 and TRBJ2-7, reads NAGVMQNPRHLVRRRGQEARLRCSPMKGHSHVYWYRQLPEEGLKFMVYLQKENIIDESGMPKERFSAEFPKEGPSILRIQQVVRGDSAAYFCASSPSSGGPYEQYFGPGTRLTVT.

V and J are TRBV28 and TRBJ1-2; 9 bases are shared with TRBD1. The CDR3 is made up of 13 amino acids. Looked up from germline, CDR1 is MDHEN and CDR2 is SYDVKM. Trimming took 6 bases from V and 4 from J; bases not matched to a gene: 3. This chain's CDR3 is CASRSQGAYGYTF. The CDR3, as DNA: TGTGCCAGCAGATCACAGGGGGCCTATGGCTACACCTTC.

This chain links TRBV7-3 with TRBJ2-3; a weak D match, TRBD2 (5 bases). Trimming cost V 5 bases and J 4 bases, with 13 bases left between them. CDR1 is SGHTA, CDR2 FQGTGA, per germline. CDR3 length: 14 residues. The CDR3: CASSPRLASDTQYF. The DNA for the CDR3 is TGTGCCAGCAGCCCCCGCCTAGCCTCAGATACGCAGTATTTT.

This chain uses TRBV5-5 with TRBJ1-4; D unresolved. The V end was cut by 2 bases, the J end by 4 bases, with 12 bases between. The CDR3 has 15 amino acids. Germline CDR1 SGHKS, CDR2 YYEKEE (reference sequence). As DNA, the CDR3 is TGTGCCAGCAGCTTTCTTGCGGGGTTTAATGAAAAACTGTTTTTT. Protein product: CASSFLAGFNEKLFF.

The rearrangement uses TRBV3-1 (or the pseudogene TRBV3-2) and TRBJ1-2, with D possibly TRBD1 on 6 matching bases. The germline V and J ends were trimmed by 0 bases and 7 bases, with 12 bases remaining between them. This CDR3 region has 14 residues. Per germline, CDR1 LGHDT and CDR2 YNNKEL (reference sequence). The CDR3 DNA is TGTGCCAGCAGCCAAGATTGGGGGGGCCGTGGCTACACCTTC. Amino acids: CASSQDWGGRGYTF.

This chain connects TRBV4-1 to TRBJ1-6; perhaps TRBD1 as D (5 bases). The germline V gene has CDR1 MGHRA and CDR2 YSYEKL. CDR3 size: 17 residues. V was cut by 0 bases and J by 9 bases, with 18 bases left in between. CDR3 sequence: CASSQDRQGFYLSPLHF. The CDR3 nucleotides are TGCGCCAGCAGCCAAGATCGGCAGGGCTTCTATCTTTCACCCCTCCACTTT.

This clone was detected once. The V and J genes are TRBV10-3 and TRBJ2-7; 9 nucleotides match TRBD2. Germline CDR1 ENHRY, CDR2 SYGVKD. Trimming took 6 bases from V and 0 from J; bases not matched to a gene: 3. The CDR3 has 14 residues. The CDR3 protein is CAIRGTSFSYEQYF. CDR3 DNA sequence: TGTGCCATCAGAGGGACTAGCTTCTCCTACGAGCAGTACTTC.

The CDR3: CASSDTGRNYGYTF. DNA for the CDR3: TGCGCCAGCAGTGATACAGGGAGAAACTATGGCTACACCTTC. The genes are TRBV10-2 and TRBJ1-2; D is possibly TRBD1 (6 bases). The V end was cut by 3 bases, the J end by 2 bases, with 10 bases between. This CDR3 contains 14 residues. The germline V gene has CDR1 WSHSY and CDR2 SAAADI.

The chain joins TRBV29-1 to TRBJ2-7, with TRBD1 matching 7 bases. This CDR3 has 13 residues. The ends lost 7 bases at V and 4 bases at J; junction bases unmatched: 10. CDR1 is SQVTM and CDR2 is ANQGSEA in the germline V gene. CDR3 loop: CSAAGDRTYEQYF. CDR3 coding DNA: TGCAGCGCAGCCGGGGACAGAACATACGAGCAGTACTTC.

The chain uses TRBV27 and TRBJ2-3, with a weak D call TRBD2 (5 bases). CDR1 MNHEY and CDR2 SMNVEV come from the germline V gene (reference sequence). Trimming stripped 6 bases from V and 8 bases from J, with 21 bases between. The CDR3 runs to 15 residues. The CDR3 bases are TGTGCCAGCAGCCGGCGCGCTAGCCAAATTAGTACGCAGTATTTT. It specifies CASSRRASQISTQYF.

The rearrangement uses TRBV2 and TRBJ1-5; possibly TRBD1 for D (6 bases). The CDR3 has 13 amino acids. Germline lookup yields CDR1 SNHLY and CDR2 FYNNEI. Between the trimmed V and J ends, which lost 5 bases and 6 bases, there was a span of 11 bases. CDR3 sequence: CASSTGLGQPQHF. The CDR3 DNA is TGTGCCAGCAGTACAGGGTTGGGTCAGCCCCAGCATTTT. Looking up the rest from reference TRBV2 and TRBJ1-5 gives the full variable domain: EPEVTQTPSHQVTQMGQEVILRCVPISNHLYFYWYRQILGQKVEFLVSFYNNEISEKSEIFDDQFSVERPDGSNFTLKIRSTKLEDSAMYFCASSTGLGQPQHFGDGTRLSIL.

In its sample, this clone was seen once. The V gene is TRBV28, the J gene TRBJ2-3, with D unresolved. Trimming stripped 4 bases from V and 2 bases from J, with 7 bases between. The germline V gene has CDR1 MDHEN and CDR2 SYDVKM. The CDR3 covers 13 residues. For the CDR3, the DNA is TGTGCCAGCAGTTCATACACCACAGATACGCAGTATTTT. Translating it yields CASSSYTTDTQYF.

The chain is built from TRBV15 and TRBJ1-2; possible D gene TRBD1, 6 bases. CDR1 is LNHNV, CDR2 YYDKDF, per germline (reference sequence). V lost 1 base and J lost 4, with 13 bases in between. The CDR3 has 15 residues. CDR3 sequence reads: CATSRVPGRGYGYTF. The CDR3, as DNA: TGTGCCACCAGCAGAGTTCCCGGCAGGGGCTATGGCTACACCTTC. Combining the CDR3 with reference TRBV15 and TRBJ1-2 gives the whole variable domain DAMVIQNPRYQVTQFGKPVTLSCSQTLNHNVMYWYQQKSSQAPKLLFHYYDKDFNNEADTPDNFQSRRPNTSFCFLDIRSPGLGDTAMYLCATSRVPGRGYGYTFGSGTRLTVV.

The CDR3 sequence: CASSPEGQGNQPQHF. The CDR3 nucleotides read TGTGCCAGCTCACCGGAGGGACAGGGTAATCAGCCCCAGCATTTT. The rearrangement joins TRBV18 to TRBJ1-5, with 9 bases that match TRBD1. Germline loops: CDR1 KGHSH, CDR2 LQKENI. J gave up 4 bases and V 3 bases, and 4 bases lay outside the gene matches. The CDR3 loop spans 15 amino acids.

The chain is built from TRBV7-2 and TRBJ2-5; 8 nucleotides line up with TRBD2. V gave up 1 base and J gave up 3 bases; unmatched junction bases: 4. Germline CDR1 SGHTA, CDR2 FQGNSA. The CDR3 is made up of 15 amino acids. CDR3 nucleotides: TGTGCCAGCAGCTTAGTGCGGGGGGCGAAAGAGACCCAGTACTTC. Translating gives CASSLVRGAKETQYF.

The chain links TRBV11-3 to TRBJ1-3; 7 positions agree with TRBD1. From germline, CDR1 is SGHNT and CDR2 YENEEA. This CDR3 is built from 16 residues. Trimming removed 1 base from V and 1 base from J; junction bases left unmatched: 4. CDR3 DNA: TGTGCCAGCAGCTTAGGACAGGGATTTTCTGGAAACACCATATATTTT. Translating it yields CASSLGQGFSGNTIYF.

V and J are TRBV19 and TRBJ2-1; 8 bases match TRBD2. CDR3 length: 16 residues. Germline V lookup: CDR1 LNHDA, CDR2 SQIVND (reference sequence). Trimming at V came to 0 bases and at J to 6 bases, leaving 7 bases not matched to a gene. CDR3 sequence reads: CASSIDRSGLVNEQFF. The CDR3 bases are TGTGCCAGTAGTATAGACCGGTCGGGACTAGTCAATGAGCAGTTCTTC.

This clone came up many times. The rearrangement uses TRBV4-2 and TRBJ2-2; a weak D match, TRBD1 (6 bases). Trimming removed 0 bases at V and 6 bases at J, with 11 bases between. The CDR3 has 15 residues. Germline CDR1 is LGHNA and CDR2 is YNFKEQ. CDR3 in amino acids: CASSQDYRVSGELFF. The CDR3 DNA is TGTGCCAGCAGCCAAGATTACAGGGTATCCGGGGAGCTGTTTTTT.

The rearrangement joins TRBV20-1 to TRBJ2-6, with 8 bases identical to TRBD1. The V segment lost 3 bases and the J segment 2 bases; nucleotides outside the gene matches: 6. The CDR3 covers 16 residues. Germline values: CDR1 DFQATT, CDR2 SNEGSKA (reference sequence). CDR3 sequence: CSASLGQVTGANVLTF. CDR3 coding DNA: TGCAGTGCTAGTCTGGGACAGGTAACTGGGGCCAACGTCCTGACTTTC.

The chain uses TRBV5-1 and TRBJ2-1; 10 nucleotides align to TRBD2. The CDR3 sequence is 15 residues long. Germline V gene lookup returns CDR1 SGHRS and CDR2 YFSETQ. J lost 7 bases, V lost 4 bases, and 8 bases had no gene match. CDR3 DNA: TGCGCCAGCAGCGTAACTAGCGGGGTCGGAAATGAGCAGTTCTTC. Translation gives CASSVTSGVGNEQFF.

The genes are TRBV3-1 (or the pseudogene TRBV3-2) and TRBJ1-6; 12 bases agree with TRBD1. CDR1 LGHDT and CDR2 YNNKEL come from the germline V gene (reference sequence). The CDR3 sequence is 18 residues long. The J segment lost 0 bases and the V segment lost 4 bases, leaving 4 bases of the junction unmatched. DNA for the CDR3: TGTGCCAGCAGCCCCGGGACAGGGGGCCGCTCCTATAATTCACCCCTCCACTTT. Its protein product is CASSPGTGGRSYNSPLHF.

V is TRBV6-1 and J is TRBJ1-5; D is unclear. Trimming took 5 bases from V and 9 from J, leaving 11 bases between them. CDR3 size: 12 residues. Germline assignment: CDR1 MNHNS and CDR2 SASEGT. In DNA form, the CDR3 reads TGTGCCAGCAGTCCGAATACAGCGCCCCAGCATTTT. Its translation: CASSPNTAPQHF.

CDR3 loop: CASSPSAGTGDFDGYTF. In DNA, the CDR3 is TGTGCCAGCAGCCCCTCTGCCGGGACAGGGGACTTTGATGGCTACACCTTC. The genes are TRBV3-1 (or the pseudogene TRBV3-2) and TRBJ1-2, with TRBD1 matching over 10 bases. The CDR3 totals 17 residues. Germline V gives CDR1 LGHDT, CDR2 YNNKEL (reference sequence). V lost 4 bases to trimming and J lost 6 bases; unmatched junction nucleotides: 14.

The chain links TRBV7-2 to TRBJ2-1; 9 bases map to TRBD2. There are 19 residues in the CDR3. The V and J ends lost 5 bases and 0 bases, in that order; junction bases with no gene match: 14. Germline CDR1 SGHTA, CDR2 FQGNSA. The CDR3 DNA reads TGTGCCAGCAGCCAAAGGCGCGGGGGGGCTATAAGCTCCTACAATGAGCAGTTCTTC. Its protein is CASSQRRGGAISSYNEQFF.

V gene TRBV5-1 combines with J gene TRBJ2-1; 15 bases line up with TRBD2. There are 17 residues in the CDR3. Trimming took 4 bases from V and 4 from J; bases not matched to a gene: 6. Per germline, CDR1 SGHRS and CDR2 YFSETQ. CDR3 DNA: TGCGCCAGCAGCCCAGGGACTAGCGGGGGGCCATACAATGAGCAGTTCTTC. It yields the protein CASSPGTSGGPYNEQFF.

This clone appeared a single time. The V and J genes are TRBV19 and TRBJ1-2, with D unclear. Trimming cost V 5 bases and J 3 bases, with 16 bases left between them. The CDR3 is 15 residues long. Germline CDR1 reads LNHDA; CDR2 reads SQIVND (reference sequence). The CDR3 region has the DNA TGTGCCAGTAGTCCCCTGACTACCTTCTACTATGGCTACACCTTC. It codes for CASSPLTTFYYGYTF.

The V gene is TRBV14, the J gene TRBJ1-6; possibly TRBD1 for D (5 bases). V was shortened by 0 bases and J by 10 bases, with 13 bases between the two germline ends. CDR1 is SGHDN, CDR2 FVKESK, per germline. CDR3 length: 15 residues. The CDR3, as DNA: TGTGCCAGCAGCCAAGATCTGGGGGGAGACTCACCCCTCCACTTT. Residues: CASSQDLGGDSPLHF.

This sequence joins TRBV2 and TRBJ1-5; 8 bases map to TRBD1. Germline V gene lookup returns CDR1 SNHLY and CDR2 FYNNEI. The CDR3 has 13 residues. Germline trimming cut 8 bases from V and 5 bases from J; bases unmatched to any gene: 5. CDR3 protein: CASGTGNHQPQHF. In DNA form, the CDR3 reads TGTGCCAGCGGGACAGGAAACCATCAGCCCCAGCATTTT.

The chain carries TRBV15 and TRBJ1-1; the D is unclear. Between the trimmed V and J ends, which lost 1 base and 7 bases, there was a span of 10 bases. The CDR3 is 13 residues long. From germline, CDR1 is LNHNV and CDR2 YYDKDF (reference sequence). In DNA form, the CDR3 reads TGTGCCACCAGCAGAGCCCCGGCAGGTGAAGCTTTCTTT. Protein: CATSRAPAGEAFF.